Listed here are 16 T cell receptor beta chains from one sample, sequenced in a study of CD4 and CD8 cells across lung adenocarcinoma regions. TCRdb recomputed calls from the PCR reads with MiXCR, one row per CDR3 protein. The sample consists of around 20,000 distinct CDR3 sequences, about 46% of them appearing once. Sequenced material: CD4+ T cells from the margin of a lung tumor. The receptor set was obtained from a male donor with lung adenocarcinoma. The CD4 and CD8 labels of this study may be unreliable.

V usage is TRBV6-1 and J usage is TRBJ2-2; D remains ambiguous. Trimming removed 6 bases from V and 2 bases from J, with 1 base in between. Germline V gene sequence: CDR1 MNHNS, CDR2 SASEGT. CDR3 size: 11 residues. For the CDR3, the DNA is TGTGCCAGCAGCAACACCGGGGAGCTGTTTTTT. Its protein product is CASSNTGELFF.

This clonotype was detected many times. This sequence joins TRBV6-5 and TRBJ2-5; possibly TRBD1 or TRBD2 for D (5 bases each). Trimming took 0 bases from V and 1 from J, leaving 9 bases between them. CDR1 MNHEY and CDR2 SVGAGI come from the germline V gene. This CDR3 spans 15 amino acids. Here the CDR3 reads CASSYSRGTQETQYF. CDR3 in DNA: TGTGCCAGCAGTTACTCAAGAGGGACCCAAGAGACCCAGTACTTC.

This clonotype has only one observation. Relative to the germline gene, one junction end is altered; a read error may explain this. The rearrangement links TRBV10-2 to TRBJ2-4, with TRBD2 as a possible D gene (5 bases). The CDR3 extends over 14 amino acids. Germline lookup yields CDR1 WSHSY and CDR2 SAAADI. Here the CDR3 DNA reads TGCGCCGGCAGCCGGCTGGGAGCCGCAGATATGCAGTACTTC. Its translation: CAGSRLGAADMQYF.

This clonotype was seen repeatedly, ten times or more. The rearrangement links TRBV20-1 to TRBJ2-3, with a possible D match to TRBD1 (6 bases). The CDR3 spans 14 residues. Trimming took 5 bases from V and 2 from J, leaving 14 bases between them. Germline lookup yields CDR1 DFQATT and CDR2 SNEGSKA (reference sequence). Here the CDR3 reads CSAGLQGYTDTQYF. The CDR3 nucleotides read TGCAGTGCTGGGTTACAGGGCTACACAGATACGCAGTATTTT.

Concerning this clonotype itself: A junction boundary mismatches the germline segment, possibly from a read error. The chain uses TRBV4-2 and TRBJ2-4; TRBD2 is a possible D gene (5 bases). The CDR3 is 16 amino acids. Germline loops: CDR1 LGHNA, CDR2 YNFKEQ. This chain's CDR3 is CASSEEGPSAKNTQYF. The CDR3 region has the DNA TGTGCCAGCAGCGAAGAGGGCCCGAGCGCCAAAAACACGCAGTACTTC.

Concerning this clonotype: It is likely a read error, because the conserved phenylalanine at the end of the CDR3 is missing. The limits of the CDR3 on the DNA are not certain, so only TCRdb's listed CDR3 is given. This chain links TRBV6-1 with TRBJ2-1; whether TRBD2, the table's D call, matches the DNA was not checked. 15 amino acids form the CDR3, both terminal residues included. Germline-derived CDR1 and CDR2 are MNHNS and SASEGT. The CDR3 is CASRDREGDGYTFGS.

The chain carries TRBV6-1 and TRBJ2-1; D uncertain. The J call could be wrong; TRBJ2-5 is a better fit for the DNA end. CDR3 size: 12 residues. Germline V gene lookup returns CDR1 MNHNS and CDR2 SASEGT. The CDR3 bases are TGTGCCAGCAGCGCTTACCGTGAGACCCAGTACTTC. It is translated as CASSAYRETQYF.

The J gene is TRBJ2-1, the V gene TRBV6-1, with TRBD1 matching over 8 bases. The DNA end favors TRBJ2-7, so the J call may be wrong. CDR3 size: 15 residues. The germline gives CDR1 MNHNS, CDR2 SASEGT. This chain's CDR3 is CASSARDRSSYEQYF. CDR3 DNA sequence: TGTGCCAGCAGTGCCCGGGACAGGTCTTCCTACGAGCAGTACTTC.

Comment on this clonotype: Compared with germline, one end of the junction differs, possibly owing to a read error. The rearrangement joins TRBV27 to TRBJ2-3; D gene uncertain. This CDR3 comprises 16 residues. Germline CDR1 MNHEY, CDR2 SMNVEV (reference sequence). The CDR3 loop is CASSVIGPRVTDTQYF. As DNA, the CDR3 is TGTGCCAGCAGTGTAATCGGGCCGCGCGTCACAGACACGCAGTATTTC.

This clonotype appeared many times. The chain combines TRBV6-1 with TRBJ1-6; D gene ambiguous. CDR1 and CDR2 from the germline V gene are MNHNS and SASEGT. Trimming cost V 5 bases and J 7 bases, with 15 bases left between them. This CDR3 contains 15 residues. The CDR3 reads CASSTIGRTNSPLHF. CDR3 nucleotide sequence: TGTGCCAGCAGTACAATCGGACGTACGAATTCACCCCTCCACTTT.

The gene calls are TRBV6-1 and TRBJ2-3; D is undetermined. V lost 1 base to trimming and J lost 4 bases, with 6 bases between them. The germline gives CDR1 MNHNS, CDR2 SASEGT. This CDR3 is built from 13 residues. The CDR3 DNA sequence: TGTGCCAGCAGTGAAGGGGTCCCAGATACGCAGTATTTT. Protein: CASSEGVPDTQYF.

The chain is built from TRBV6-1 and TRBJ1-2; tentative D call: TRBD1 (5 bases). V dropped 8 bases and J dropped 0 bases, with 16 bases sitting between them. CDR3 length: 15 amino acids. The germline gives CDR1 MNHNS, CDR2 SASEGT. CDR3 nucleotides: TGTGCCAGCTTGCTTCGGGGGGGATCTAACTATGGCTACACCTTC. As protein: CASLLRGGSNYGYTF.

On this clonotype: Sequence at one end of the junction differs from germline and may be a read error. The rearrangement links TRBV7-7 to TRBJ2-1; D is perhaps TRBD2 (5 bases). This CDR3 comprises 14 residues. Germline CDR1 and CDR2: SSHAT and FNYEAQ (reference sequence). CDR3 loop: CASSLARGSDEQFF. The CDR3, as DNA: TGTGCTAGCAGCTTAGCGCGAGGGAGCGATGAGCAGTTCTTC.

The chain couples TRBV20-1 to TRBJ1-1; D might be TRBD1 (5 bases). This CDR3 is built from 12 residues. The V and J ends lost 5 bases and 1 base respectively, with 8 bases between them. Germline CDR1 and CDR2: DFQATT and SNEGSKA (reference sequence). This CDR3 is CSAHQGNTEAFF. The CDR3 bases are TGCAGTGCTCACCAGGGGAACACTGAAGCTTTCTTT.

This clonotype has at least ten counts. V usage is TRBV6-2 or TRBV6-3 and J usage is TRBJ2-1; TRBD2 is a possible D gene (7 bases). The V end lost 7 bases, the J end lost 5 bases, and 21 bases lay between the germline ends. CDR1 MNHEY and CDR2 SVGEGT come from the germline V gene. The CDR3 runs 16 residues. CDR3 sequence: CASIPRLAQGNNEQFF. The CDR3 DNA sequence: TGTGCCAGCATTCCCAGACTAGCCCAGGGGAACAATGAGCAGTTCTTC.

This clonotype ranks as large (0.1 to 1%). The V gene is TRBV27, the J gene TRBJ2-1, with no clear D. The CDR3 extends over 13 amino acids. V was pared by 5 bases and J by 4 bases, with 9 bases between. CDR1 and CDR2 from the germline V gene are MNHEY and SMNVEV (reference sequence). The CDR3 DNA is TGTGCCAGCAGTCCCACTAATTACAATGAGCAGTTCTTC. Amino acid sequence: CASSPTNYNEQFF.